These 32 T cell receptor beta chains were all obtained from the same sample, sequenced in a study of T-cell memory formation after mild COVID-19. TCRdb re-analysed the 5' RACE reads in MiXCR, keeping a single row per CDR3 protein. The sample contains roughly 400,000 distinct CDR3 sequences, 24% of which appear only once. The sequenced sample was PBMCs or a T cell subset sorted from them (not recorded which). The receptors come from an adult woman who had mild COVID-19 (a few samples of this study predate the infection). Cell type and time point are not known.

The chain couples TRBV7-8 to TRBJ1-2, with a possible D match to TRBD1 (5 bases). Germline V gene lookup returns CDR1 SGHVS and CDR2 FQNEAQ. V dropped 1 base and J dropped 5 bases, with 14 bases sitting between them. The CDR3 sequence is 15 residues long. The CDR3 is CASSLVDSKGYGYTF. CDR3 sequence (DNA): TGTGCCAGCAGCTTAGTCGACAGCAAAGGATATGGCTACACCTTC. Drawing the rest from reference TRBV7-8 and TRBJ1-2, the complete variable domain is GAGVSQSPRYKVAKRGQDVALRCDPISGHVSLFWYQQALGQGPEFLTYFQNEAQLDKSGLPSDRFFAERPEGSVSTLKIQRTQQEDSAVYLCASSLVDSKGYGYTFGSGTRLTVV.

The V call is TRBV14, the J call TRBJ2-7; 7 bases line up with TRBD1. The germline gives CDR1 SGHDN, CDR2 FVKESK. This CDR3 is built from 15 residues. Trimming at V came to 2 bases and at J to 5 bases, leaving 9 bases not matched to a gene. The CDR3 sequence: CASSQNPQGMHEQYF. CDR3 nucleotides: TGTGCCAGCAGCCAAAACCCACAGGGGATGCACGAGCAGTACTTC.

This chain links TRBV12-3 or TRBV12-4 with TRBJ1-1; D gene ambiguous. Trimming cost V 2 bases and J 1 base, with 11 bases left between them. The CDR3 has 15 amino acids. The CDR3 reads CASSLSPTANTEAFF. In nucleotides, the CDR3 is TGTGCCAGCAGTTTAAGCCCAACCGCGAACACTGAAGCTTTCTTT.

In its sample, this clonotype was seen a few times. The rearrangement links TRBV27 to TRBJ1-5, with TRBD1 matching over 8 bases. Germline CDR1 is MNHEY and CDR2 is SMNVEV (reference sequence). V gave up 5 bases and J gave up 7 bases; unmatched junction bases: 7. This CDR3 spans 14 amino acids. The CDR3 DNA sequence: TGTGCCAGCAGTCGACAGGGGTTAGGGCAGCCCCAGCATTTT. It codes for CASSRQGLGQPQHF.

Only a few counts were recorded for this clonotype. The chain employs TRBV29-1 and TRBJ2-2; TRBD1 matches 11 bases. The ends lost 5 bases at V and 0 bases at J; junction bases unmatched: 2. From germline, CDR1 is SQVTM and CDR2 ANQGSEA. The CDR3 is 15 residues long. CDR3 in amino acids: CSVRTGGANTGELFF. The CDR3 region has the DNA TGCAGCGTTAGGACAGGGGGCGCGAACACCGGGGAGCTGTTTTTT.

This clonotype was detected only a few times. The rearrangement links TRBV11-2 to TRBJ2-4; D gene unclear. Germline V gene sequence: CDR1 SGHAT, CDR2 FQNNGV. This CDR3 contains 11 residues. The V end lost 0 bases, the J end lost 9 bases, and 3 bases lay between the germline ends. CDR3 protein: CASSLDGIQYF. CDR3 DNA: TGTGCCAGCAGCTTAGACGGCATTCAGTACTTC.

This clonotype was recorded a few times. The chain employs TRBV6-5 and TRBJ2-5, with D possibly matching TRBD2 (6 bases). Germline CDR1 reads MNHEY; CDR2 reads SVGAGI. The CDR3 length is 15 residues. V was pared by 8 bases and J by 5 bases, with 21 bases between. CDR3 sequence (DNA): TGTGCCAGCTGTCTTGCTGGAGGGCCGGGTGAGACCCAGTACTTC. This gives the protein CASCLAGGPGETQYF.

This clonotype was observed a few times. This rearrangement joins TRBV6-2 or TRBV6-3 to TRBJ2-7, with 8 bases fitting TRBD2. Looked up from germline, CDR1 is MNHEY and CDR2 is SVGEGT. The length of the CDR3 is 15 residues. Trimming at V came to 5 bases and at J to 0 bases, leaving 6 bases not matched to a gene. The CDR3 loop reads CASSPSGSSSYEQYF. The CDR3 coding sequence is TGTGCCAGCAGTCCCAGCGGGAGTTCCTCCTACGAGCAGTACTTC.

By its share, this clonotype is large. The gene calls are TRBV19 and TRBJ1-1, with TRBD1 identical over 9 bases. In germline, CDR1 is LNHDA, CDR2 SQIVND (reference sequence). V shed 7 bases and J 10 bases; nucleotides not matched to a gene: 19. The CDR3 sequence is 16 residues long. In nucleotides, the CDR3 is TGTGCCAGTATCGGGACAGGGTCTCGAGTATCAGGGGGAGCTTTCTTT. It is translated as CASIGTGSRVSGGAFF.

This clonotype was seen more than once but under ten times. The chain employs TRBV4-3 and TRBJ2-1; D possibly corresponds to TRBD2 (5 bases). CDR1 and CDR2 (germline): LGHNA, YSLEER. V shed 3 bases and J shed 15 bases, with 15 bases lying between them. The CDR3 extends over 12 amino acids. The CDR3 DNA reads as TGCGCCAGCAGCCACGGGATTAGTGATTTGTTCTTC. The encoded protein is CASSHGISDLFF.

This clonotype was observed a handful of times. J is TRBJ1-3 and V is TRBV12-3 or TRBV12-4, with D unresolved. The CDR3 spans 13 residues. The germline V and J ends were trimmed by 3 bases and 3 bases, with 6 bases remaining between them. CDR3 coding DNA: TGTGCCAGCAGTTTGACGATTGGAAACACCATATATTTT. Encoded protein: CASSLTIGNTIYF.

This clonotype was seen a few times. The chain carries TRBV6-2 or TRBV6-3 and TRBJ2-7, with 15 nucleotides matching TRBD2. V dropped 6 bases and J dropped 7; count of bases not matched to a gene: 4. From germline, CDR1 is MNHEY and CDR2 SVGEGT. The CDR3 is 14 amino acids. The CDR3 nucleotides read TGTGCCAGCAGCTGGGGACTAGCGGGAGGAGAGCAGTACTTC. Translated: CASSWGLAGGEQYF.

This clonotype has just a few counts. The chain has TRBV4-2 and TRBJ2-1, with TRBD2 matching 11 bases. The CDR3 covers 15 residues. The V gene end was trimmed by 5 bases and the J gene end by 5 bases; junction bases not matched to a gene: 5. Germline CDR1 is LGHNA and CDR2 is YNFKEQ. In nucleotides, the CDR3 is TGTGCCAGCAGCAGGGGACTAGCGGACAACAATGAGCAGTTCTTC. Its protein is CASSRGLADNNEQFF.

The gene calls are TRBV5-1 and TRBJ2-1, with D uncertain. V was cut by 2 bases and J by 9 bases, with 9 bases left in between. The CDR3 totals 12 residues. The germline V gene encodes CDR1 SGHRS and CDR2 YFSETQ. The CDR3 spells CASSFDLGEQFF. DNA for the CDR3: TGCGCCAGCAGCTTCGATCTGGGTGAGCAGTTCTTC. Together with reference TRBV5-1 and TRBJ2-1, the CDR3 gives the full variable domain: KAGVTQTPRYLIKTRGQQVTLSCSPISGHRSVSWYQQTPGQGLQFLFEYFSETQRNKGNFPGRFSGRQFSNSRSEMNVSTLELGDSALYLCASSFDLGEQFFGPGTRLTVL.

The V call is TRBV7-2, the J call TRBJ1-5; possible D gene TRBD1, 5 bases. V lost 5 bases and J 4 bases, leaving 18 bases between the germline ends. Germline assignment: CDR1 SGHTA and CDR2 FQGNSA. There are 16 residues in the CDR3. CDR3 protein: CASSAVPGRVNQPQHF. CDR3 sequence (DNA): TGTGCCAGCAGCGCCGTCCCAGGCAGGGTAAATCAGCCCCAGCATTTT.

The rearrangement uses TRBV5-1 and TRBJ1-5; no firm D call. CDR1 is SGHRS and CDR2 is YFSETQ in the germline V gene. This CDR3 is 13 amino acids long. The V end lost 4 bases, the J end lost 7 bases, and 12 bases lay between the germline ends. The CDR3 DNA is TGCGCCAGCAGCGTTTCCCCCGGCCAGCCCCAGCATTTT. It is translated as CASSVSPGQPQHF.

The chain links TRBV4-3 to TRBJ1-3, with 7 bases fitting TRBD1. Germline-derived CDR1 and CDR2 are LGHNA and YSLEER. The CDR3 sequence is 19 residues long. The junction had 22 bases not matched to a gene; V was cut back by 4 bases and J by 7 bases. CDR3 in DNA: TGCGCCAGCAGCCTGCAATGGGACAGACTATCCGACTCGGGTAACACCATATATTTT. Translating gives CASSLQWDRLSDSGNTIYF.

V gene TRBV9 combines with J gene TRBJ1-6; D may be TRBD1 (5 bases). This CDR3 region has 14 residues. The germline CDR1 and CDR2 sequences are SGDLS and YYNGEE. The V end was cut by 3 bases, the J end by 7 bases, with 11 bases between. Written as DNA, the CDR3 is TGTGCCAGCAGCGAGGGGAGCGGGAATTCACCCCTCCACTTT. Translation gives CASSEGSGNSPLHF.

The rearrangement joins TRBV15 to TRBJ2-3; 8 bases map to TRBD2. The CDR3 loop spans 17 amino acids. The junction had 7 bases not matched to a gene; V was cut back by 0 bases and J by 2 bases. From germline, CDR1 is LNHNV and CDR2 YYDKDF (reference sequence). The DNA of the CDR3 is TGTGCCACCAGCAGAGATCTGGGCGGGGGGTTCACAGATACGCAGTATTTT. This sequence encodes CATSRDLGGGFTDTQYF.

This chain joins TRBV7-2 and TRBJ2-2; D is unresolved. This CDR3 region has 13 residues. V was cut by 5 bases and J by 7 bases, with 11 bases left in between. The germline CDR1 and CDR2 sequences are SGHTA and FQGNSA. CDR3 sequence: CASSLRSGGELFF. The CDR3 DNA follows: TGTGCCAGCAGCCTCCGGTCCGGCGGGGAGCTGTTTTTT. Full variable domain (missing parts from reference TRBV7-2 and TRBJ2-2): GAGVSQSPSNKVTEKGKDVELRCDPISGHTALYWYRQSLGQGLEFLIYFQGNSAPDKSGLPSDRFSAERTGGSVSTLTIQRTQQEDSAVYLCASSLRSGGELFFGEGSRLTVL.

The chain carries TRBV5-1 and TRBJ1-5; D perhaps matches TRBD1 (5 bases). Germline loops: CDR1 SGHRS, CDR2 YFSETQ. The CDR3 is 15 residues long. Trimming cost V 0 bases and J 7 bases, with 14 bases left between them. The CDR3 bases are TGCGCCAGCAGCTTGGTATCGGGGGTAGGGCAGCCCCAGCATTTT. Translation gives CASSLVSGVGQPQHF.

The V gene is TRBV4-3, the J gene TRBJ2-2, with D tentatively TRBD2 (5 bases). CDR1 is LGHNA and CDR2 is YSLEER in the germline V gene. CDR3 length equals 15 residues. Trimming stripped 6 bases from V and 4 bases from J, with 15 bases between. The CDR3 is CASRVSGGGTGELFF. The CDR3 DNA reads TGCGCCAGCAGGGTTAGTGGAGGTGGCACCGGGGAGCTGTTTTTT.

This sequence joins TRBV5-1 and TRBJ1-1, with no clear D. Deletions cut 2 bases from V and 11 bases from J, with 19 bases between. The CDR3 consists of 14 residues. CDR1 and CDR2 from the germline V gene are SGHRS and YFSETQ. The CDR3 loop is CASSLLLSGPEAFF. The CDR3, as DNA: TGCGCCAGCAGCTTATTATTGTCAGGTCCGGAGGCTTTCTTT.

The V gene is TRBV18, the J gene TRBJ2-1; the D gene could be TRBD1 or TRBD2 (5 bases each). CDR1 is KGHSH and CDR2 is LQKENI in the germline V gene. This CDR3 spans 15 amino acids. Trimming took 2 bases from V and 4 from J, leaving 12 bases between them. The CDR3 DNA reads TGTGCCAGCTCACCAGGGACCGTCATGTACAATGAGCAGTTCTTC. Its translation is CASSPGTVMYNEQFF.

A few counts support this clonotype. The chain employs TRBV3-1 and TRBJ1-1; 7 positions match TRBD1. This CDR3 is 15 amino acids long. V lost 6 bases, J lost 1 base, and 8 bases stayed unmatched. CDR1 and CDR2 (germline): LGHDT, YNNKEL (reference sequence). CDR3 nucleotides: TGTGCCAGCAGGCGACACAGGGGAACGAACACTGAAGCTTTCTTT. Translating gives CASRRHRGTNTEAFF.

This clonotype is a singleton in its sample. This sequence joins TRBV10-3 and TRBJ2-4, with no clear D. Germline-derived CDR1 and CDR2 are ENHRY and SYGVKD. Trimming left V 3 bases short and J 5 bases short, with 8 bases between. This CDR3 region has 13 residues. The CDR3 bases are TGTGCCATCAGTGAAACGGCTGAAAACATTCAGTACTTC. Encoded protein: CAISETAENIQYF.

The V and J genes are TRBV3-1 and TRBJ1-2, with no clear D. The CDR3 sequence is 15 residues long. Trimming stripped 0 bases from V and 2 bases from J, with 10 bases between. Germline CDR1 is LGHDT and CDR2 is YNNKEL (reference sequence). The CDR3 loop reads CASSQDRYGNYGYTF. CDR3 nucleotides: TGTGCCAGCAGCCAAGATCGGTACGGAAACTATGGCTACACCTTC. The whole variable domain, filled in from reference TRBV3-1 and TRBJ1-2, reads DTAVSQTPKYLVTQMGNDKSIKCEQNLGHDTMYWYKQDSKKFLKIMFSYNNKELIINETVPNRFSPKSPDKAHLNLHINSLELGDSAVYFCASSQDRYGNYGYTFGSGTRLTVV.

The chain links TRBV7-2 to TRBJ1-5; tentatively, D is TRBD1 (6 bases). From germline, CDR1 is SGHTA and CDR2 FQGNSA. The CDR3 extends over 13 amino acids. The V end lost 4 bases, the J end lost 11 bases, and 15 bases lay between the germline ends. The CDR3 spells CASSSGQWLAQHF. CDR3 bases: TGTGCCAGCAGCTCAGGACAGTGGCTGGCCCAGCATTTT.

The CDR3 sequence: CASSLNGGTQGQYF. In nucleotides, the CDR3 is TGTGCCAGCAGCTTGAACGGGGGTACTCAGGGGCAGTACTTC. This sequence joins TRBV7-6 and TRBJ2-7; D may be TRBD2 (6 bases). V was cut by 3 bases and J by 9 bases, with 18 bases left in between. In germline, CDR1 is SGHVS, CDR2 FNYEAQ. The CDR3 extends over 14 amino acids.

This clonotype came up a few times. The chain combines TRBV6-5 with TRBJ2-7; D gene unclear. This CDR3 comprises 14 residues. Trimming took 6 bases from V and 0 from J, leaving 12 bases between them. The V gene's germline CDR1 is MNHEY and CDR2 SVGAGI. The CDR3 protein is CASRSEFPSYEQYF. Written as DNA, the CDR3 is TGTGCCAGCAGGTCGGAATTTCCCTCCTACGAGCAGTACTTC.

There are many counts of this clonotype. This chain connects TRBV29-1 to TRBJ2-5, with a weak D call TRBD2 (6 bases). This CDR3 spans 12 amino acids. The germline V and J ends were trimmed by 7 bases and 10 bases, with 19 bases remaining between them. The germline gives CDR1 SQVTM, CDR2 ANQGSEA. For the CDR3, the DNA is TGCAGCGGAGGACGGGAGACCCGGGACCAGTACTTC. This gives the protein CSGGRETRDQYF.

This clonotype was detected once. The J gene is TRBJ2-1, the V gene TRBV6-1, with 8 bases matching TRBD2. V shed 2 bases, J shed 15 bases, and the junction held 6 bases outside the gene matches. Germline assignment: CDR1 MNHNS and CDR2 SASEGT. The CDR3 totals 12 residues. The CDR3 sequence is CASSETSGGRFF. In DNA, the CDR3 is TGTGCCAGCAGTGAAACTAGCGGTGGGCGGTTCTTC.